These 20 T cell receptor beta chains originate from one sample sequenced in a study of regulatory T cells in long-lasting Graves disease. Sequencing libraries for TCR beta were prepared with iRepertoire HTBI primers and Arm-PCR of CDR3 regions. TCRdb fed the multiplex PCR reads into MiXCR, producing one record per CDR3 protein. This sample yields hundreds of thousands of distinct CDR3 sequences, of which around 21% are seen a single time; approximately 8% belongs to the top ten. The time point: persistent/refractory GD, antithyroid drugs over 5 years with positive TRAb. With RNA extracted from PBMCs as input, the TCR library was made. This material consisted of peripheral blood mononuclear cells (PBMCs), taken when the disease was refractory, from a patient treated with antithyroid drugs. The origin of the receptors is a female donor with Graves disease.

The chain combines TRBV5-8 with TRBJ1-5, with 7 bases that match TRBD1. The ends lost 2 bases at V and 3 bases at J; junction bases unmatched: 8. This CDR3 region has 16 residues. Germline assignment: CDR1 SGHTS and CDR2 YDEGEE. The DNA of the CDR3 is TGTGCCAGCAGCTTCACCAGGGGGTATACCAATCAGCCCCAGCATTTT. Amino acid sequence: CASSFTRGYTNQPQHF.

This clonotype was picked up a small number of times. The rearrangement joins TRBV6-1 to TRBJ1-2; 9 nucleotides agree with TRBD1. The V gene's germline CDR1 is MNHNS and CDR2 SASEGT. This CDR3 contains 14 residues. V lost 6 bases, J lost 6 bases, and 8 bases stayed unmatched. The CDR3 coding sequence is TGTGCCAGCAGCTCCGGGACAGGGATAGATGGCTACACCTTC. As protein: CASSSGTGIDGYTF.

This clonotype turned up a few times. The chain uses TRBV28 and TRBJ2-3; tentative D call: TRBD2 (5 bases). The CDR3 is 15 amino acids. V was trimmed by 7 bases and J by 3 bases, leaving 17 bases between them. CDR1 is MDHEN and CDR2 is SYDVKM in the germline V gene. CDR3 DNA sequence: TGTGCCAGCACCTCCTCGGGGAGCGGAACAGATACGCAGTATTTT. Amino acid sequence: CASTSSGSGTDTQYF.

This clonotype was counted many times. The V call is TRBV5-1, the J call TRBJ1-1, with no clear D. Trimming removed 3 bases at V and 10 bases at J, with 19 bases between. CDR3 length: 14 amino acids. Germline-derived CDR1 and CDR2 are SGHRS and YFSETQ. CDR3 in amino acids: CASSSDGRTEVAFF. For the CDR3, the DNA is TGCGCCAGCAGCTCGGACGGTCGAACTGAGGTAGCTTTCTTT.

In its sample, this clonotype was seen many times. The chain couples TRBV28 to TRBJ2-7, with 10 positions matching TRBD1. The junction had 13 bases not matched to a gene; V was cut back by 6 bases and J by 5 bases. Per the germline V gene, CDR1 is MDHEN and CDR2 is SYDVKM. The CDR3 is 16 amino acids. CDR3 amino acids: CASSPEGTGVLNEQYF. For the CDR3, the DNA is TGTGCCAGCAGCCCCGAGGGGACAGGGGTTTTGAACGAGCAGTACTTC.

The chain combines TRBV5-1 with TRBJ2-2, with 15 bases that match TRBD2. Trimming took 4 bases from V and 6 from J; bases not matched to a gene: 7. The germline CDR1 and CDR2 sequences are SGHRS and YFSETQ. The CDR3 consists of 17 residues. The CDR3 protein is CASSPGLAGGWAGELFF. The CDR3 region has the DNA TGCGCCAGCAGCCCGGGACTAGCGGGAGGCTGGGCCGGGGAGCTGTTTTTT.

In its sample, this clonotype was seen a few times. The genes are TRBV6-5 and TRBJ2-7, with 10 bases aligning to TRBD1. Germline lookup yields CDR1 MNHEY and CDR2 SVGAGI. V was clipped by 2 bases and J by 5 bases; unmatched bases: 6. The CDR3 runs 15 residues. The CDR3 DNA sequence: TGTGCCAGCAGTTACGGATCCGGGACAGGGGACGAGCAGTACTTC. It codes for CASSYGSGTGDEQYF.

This clonotype has just a few counts. V gene TRBV20-1 combines with J gene TRBJ1-2; 7 positions match TRBD1. Trimming at V came to 1 base and at J to 5 bases, leaving 13 bases not matched to a gene. Per the germline V gene, CDR1 is DFQATT and CDR2 is SNEGSKA (reference sequence). The CDR3 is 16 amino acids. CDR3 residues: CSARATGQTFTYGYTF. In DNA, the CDR3 is TGCAGTGCTAGAGCCACGGGACAGACATTCACATATGGCTACACCTTC.

There are a few counts of this clonotype. This chain joins TRBV7-2 and TRBJ2-3; D is unclear. This CDR3 spans 10 amino acids. CDR1 SGHTA and CDR2 FQGNSA come from the germline V gene. V gave up 6 bases and J gave up 6 bases, with 4 bases separating them. The CDR3 sequence is CASRGDTQYF. The CDR3 DNA reads as TGTGCCAGCAGGGGCGATACGCAGTATTTT. Based on the CDR3 plus reference TRBV7-2 and TRBJ2-3, the full variable domain is GAGVSQSPSNKVTEKGKDVELRCDPISGHTALYWYRQSLGQGLEFLIYFQGNSAPDKSGLPSDRFSAERTGGSVSTLTIQRTQQEDSAVYLCASRGDTQYFGPGTRLTVL.

About this clonotype: This may be a read error, as it is one base from a much larger clone. The chain uses TRBV14 and TRBJ2-7; TRBD1 might be the D (6 bases). Trimming took off 5 bases at V and 2 bases at J, with 13 bases between the two ends. This CDR3 is 14 amino acids long. Germline assignment: CDR1 SGHDN and CDR2 FVKESK. CDR3 nucleotide sequence: TGTGCCAGCAGCTCACGGACAGAGGCCTACGAGCAGTACTTC. Its translation is CASSSRTEAYEQYF.

This clonotype was recorded at least ten times. The rearrangement uses TRBV15 and TRBJ2-5; D unresolved. Trimming removed 1 base from V and 5 bases from J, with 8 bases in between. CDR3 size: 13 residues. In germline, CDR1 is LNHNV, CDR2 YYDKDF (reference sequence). As DNA, the CDR3 is TGTGCCACCAGCAGAGTAATTGGGGAGACCCAGTACTTC. It codes for CATSRVIGETQYF.

The genes are TRBV29-1 and TRBJ2-1, with TRBD1 matching 8 bases. CDR1 SQVTM and CDR2 ANQGSEA come from the germline V gene. This CDR3 has 14 amino acids. V lost 7 bases and J lost 5; bases outside the gene matches: 10. CDR3 loop: CSAQGGQADNEQFF. The CDR3 bases are TGCAGCGCACAGGGGGGACAGGCCGACAATGAGCAGTTCTTC.

The table lists this clonotype with many counts. The chain has TRBV6-1 and TRBJ1-1; D gene ambiguous. V was cut by 6 bases and J by 1 base, with 21 bases left in between. CDR3 length: 17 amino acids. CDR1 is MNHNS and CDR2 is SASEGT in the germline V gene. CDR3 DNA: TGTGCCAGCAGACCCCGCCTAATAAGGGTGGGGAACACTGAAGCTTTCTTT. As protein: CASRPRLIRVGNTEAFF.

Many counts were recorded for this clonotype. The V gene is TRBV28, the J gene TRBJ2-5; D is uncertain. This CDR3 comprises 14 residues. V was shortened by 3 bases and J by 3 bases, with 11 bases between the two germline ends. Germline V gene sequence: CDR1 MDHEN, CDR2 SYDVKM. The chain's CDR3 is CASSLRPDKETQYF. For the CDR3, the DNA is TGTGCCAGCAGTTTGAGGCCCGATAAAGAGACCCAGTACTTC.

CDR3 DNA: TGTGCCAGCAAATTGCCCCAGGCCGGGGAGCTGTTTTTT. Translation gives CASKLPQAGELFF. The chain carries TRBV6-1 and TRBJ2-2; D is uncertain. Between the trimmed V and J ends, which lost 7 bases and 6 bases, there was a span of 12 bases. This CDR3 comprises 13 residues. Germline lookup yields CDR1 MNHNS and CDR2 SASEGT.

The chain employs TRBV14 and TRBJ1-2; possibly TRBD1 for D (6 bases). The ends were cut back, 4 bases at V and 1 base at J, with 10 bases in the middle. Germline values: CDR1 SGHDN, CDR2 FVKESK. The CDR3 length is 14 residues. The CDR3 spells CASSPLGGNYGYTF. The CDR3 nucleotides read TGTGCCAGCAGCCCCTTAGGGGGTAACTATGGCTACACCTTC. The full variable domain, its missing parts supplied by reference TRBV14 and TRBJ1-2, is EAGVTQFPSHSVIEKGQTVTLRCDPISGHDNLYWYRRVMGKEIKFLLHFVKESKQDESGMPNNRFLAERTGGTYSTLKVQPAELEDSGVYFCASSPLGGNYGYTFGSGTRLTVV.

In this sample, this clonotype turned up many times. J is TRBJ1-1 and V is TRBV3-1; perhaps TRBD1 as D (5 bases). Looked up from germline, CDR1 is LGHDT and CDR2 is YNNKEL (reference sequence). This CDR3 region has 17 residues. With 5 bases removed from V and 1 base from J, the gap between germline ends came to 20 bases. The CDR3 region has the DNA TGTGCCAGCAGCGTATCAAACCCACAGGAAGCGAACACTGAAGCTTTCTTT. Translation gives CASSVSNPQEANTEAFF.

In its sample, this clonotype was seen many times. This chain uses TRBV28 with TRBJ2-2, with D hard to call. Trimming shortened V by 11 bases and J by 11 bases, and 21 bases separated the two germline ends. Germline V gene sequence: CDR1 MDHEN, CDR2 SYDVKM. CDR3 size: 13 residues. For the CDR3, the DNA is TGTGCCGTGGAATCCTCGACGGGCAAAGAGCTGTTTTTT. Protein: CAVESSTGKELFF.

At least ten counts were recorded for this clonotype. This chain joins TRBV27 and TRBJ2-7; D remains ambiguous. Trimming stripped 0 bases from V and 5 bases from J, with 8 bases between. This CDR3 has 13 residues. CDR1 is MNHEY, CDR2 SMNVEV, per germline (reference sequence). The CDR3 reads CASSLSRLHEQYF. In DNA, the CDR3 is TGTGCCAGCAGTTTATCAAGGCTCCACGAGCAGTACTTC.

This clonotype was counted many times. V gene TRBV29-1 combines with J gene TRBJ2-7; D unresolved. Trimming pared 7 bases from V and 2 bases from J, leaving 15 bases between. The CDR3 runs to 13 residues. CDR1 SQVTM and CDR2 ANQGSEA come from the germline V gene. This chain's CDR3 is CSAWMGGAYEQYF. The CDR3 nucleotides are TGCAGCGCCTGGATGGGTGGGGCCTACGAGCAGTACTTC.